The TCR beta chain under discussion was sequenced for a study of blood T cell repertoires in COVID-19. The CDR3 length is 13 residues. Trimming pared 5 bases from V and 4 bases from J, leaving 12 bases between. CDR1 is SGHTA, CDR2 FQGNSA, per germline. Methods used by the authors: Reference gene primers were amplified, and this amplification served to estimate nucleated cell counts. Sequencing was performed with immunoSEQ multiplex PCR; in TCRdb, only in-frame clones are kept and a portion is missing. That table is the source of V, J and clone size, and D and trimming were worked out from the DNA. The sample has under 500,000 clones, around nine tenths seen once; the top ten hold around 4.4%.

The TCR originated in a woman in her twenties or thirties with acute or convalescent COVID-19. Sequencing was carried out using peripheral blood. J is TRBJ2-7 and V is TRBV7-2; TRBD1 might be the D (6 bases). CDR3 bases: TGTGCCAGCAGCCTCAGGGGTGGGTACGAGCAGTACTTC. It codes for CASSLRGGYEQYF.